A selection of T cell receptor beta chains follows, all from one sample in a study of T cell responses to AZD1222 COVID-19 vaccine. The protocol was immunoSEQ multiplex PCR, while the TCRdb copy is restricted to in-frame clones and leaves out a portion. The data show some 120,000 clones, about nine tenths seen once. The specimen comprised peripheral blood, sampled on day 0 of AZD1222 vaccination. These receptors were collected from an adult in good health. Both conserved end residues are trimmed from each CDR3.

>TRBV30
AWATGGAGTEAF
>TRBV3-1/TRBV3-2
ASSNRGWPQH
>TRBV5-1
ASSLRLGAEAF
>TRBV27
ASGDRRGSPLH
>TRBV10-3
AISTSGGINEQF
>TRBV7-9
ASSFQGNNSPLH
>TRBV6-5
ASSYSSAGGTYEQY
>TRBV28
ASSPSGLAGGPYNEQF
>TRBV5-1
ASTSEGYNEQF
>TRBV7-6
ASSDLGYETQY
>TRBV28
ASSRGRGQY
>TRBV24-1
ATSDSRSERGAQPQH
>TRBV5-1
ASSLQGSATNEKLF